This TCR beta chain was recorded in a study of beta chain features in type 1 diabetes. As for the study in general: Cells sorted and examined across all samples totaled approximately 110 million.

Expressed TCRB transcripts were sequenced, since all the RNA that had been isolated was reverse transcribed. About 3.4 million reads per sample on average were obtained from naive, central memory and regulatory T cell samples. The method was immunoSEQ multiplex PCR; TCRdb's version includes in-frame clones alone and lacks a portion of them. The profile shows about 290,000 clones, roughly 8% of them singletons. A word on this clone: This sample includes further DNA sequences coding for the same CDR3.

By way of CD45RO/CCR7/CD25/CD127/CD95/CD27, the CD4+ regulatory, stem cell-like memory, central memory and naive cells were sorted. The length of the CDR3 is 13 residues. Trimming left V 3 bases short and J 2 bases short, with 7 bases between. Germline V gives CDR1 KGHSH, CDR2 LQKENI. What was sequenced was central memory CD4+ T cells from blood. This chain links TRBV18 with TRBJ2-5; D gene uncertain. The TCR was taken from a woman in her late teens or twenties in good health. The CDR3 bases are TGTGCCAGCTCACCCGCCAAACAAGAGACCCAGTACTTC. It is translated as CASSPAKQETQYF.